This T cell receptor beta chain was identified in a study of cytomegalovirus exposure and HLA in healthy donors (dated by TCRdb to the late 2010s). As for the study more broadly: In an earlier analysis of approximately 640 of the donors, approximately 300 Gb of sequence data and 100 million or so unique TCR beta sequences from about 179 million T cells were reported. An early release that covered more than 550 HLA-typed donors contained about 300 gigabases of sequencing data and around 80 million unique TCR sequences. Among the roughly 370 genotyped donors, approximately 76% belonged to the genetic ancestry cluster associated with self-reported Caucasian donors. The aim of the study was to test whether cataloging public T cell receptors could identify signatures of past pathogen exposure. The study used immunosequencing to profile the T cell repertoires of more than 650 subjects and linked those repertoires to cytomegalovirus serostatus. A separate validation cohort of approximately 130 different subjects was used in addition to the roughly 700-subject first cohort. To predict cytomegalovirus infection status, the study combined high-throughput TCR immunosequencing, statistical association of individual TCRs with disease status, and machine learning. In a later analysis, previously published TCR beta repertoires from roughly 710 donors were re-analyzed and high-resolution HLA genotyping was added so that TCR occurrence patterns could be studied. Rather than using new phenotypic data, the later analysis identified candidate immune exposures from TCR beta sequences and from how often those sequences occurred across donors. In an earlier analysis of 587 of the donors, high-throughput TCR beta sequencing was used to judge whether each TCR beta V gene segment behaved as functional or pseudogenic. Alongside the repertoire data, information on donor age, sex, ethnicity and CMV serostatus was compiled. A later genetic analysis used genome-wide SNP genotypes for about 65% of the roughly 670 donors, treating that subset as a discovery cohort. All discovery cohort repertoires had been generated on a single sequencing platform. HLA typing covered class I and class II loci at four-digit resolution. Typing coverage differed by locus: A, B, C, DRB1 and DQB1 were typed in roughly 629-630 donors, DQA1 in about 550, DPA1 in 600 to 610, and DPB1 in just under 490. Several DR-DQ haplotypes were handled as single units for association and clustering, since linkage in the cohort was strong. Among 398 genotyped donors of the cohort, an average of approximately 240,000 unique TCR beta nucleotide sequences were sequenced per donor, around a sixth of them non-productive. General study outcomes and caveats: Some IMGT-functional V segments, including TRBV6-2 and TRBV6-3, could not be distinguished by the 87-base-pair reads and were therefore excluded. A later analysis found that TCR association rates varied across HLA loci, with DRB1 alleles showing the most associated TCRs and HLA-C alleles the fewest. A later analysis associated about 17,000 TCR beta sequences with specific HLA alleles at a false discovery rate of 0.05. In an earlier analysis of around 600 of the donors, most TCR beta V segments appeared in productive rearrangements about 87% or about 30% of the time, broadly matching IMGT annotations. In this cohort, only TCR beta chains were sequenced, and detectable features were limited by the absence of alpha or paired-chain data. Strong co-occurrence of HLA alleles, especially DR and DQ, made assigning TCR associations to individual alleles difficult. A further reported finding was that TCR beta sequences accurately predicted the HLA-A and HLA-B alleles for most subjects in the first cohort. According to a later analysis, parvovirus B19, influenza, CMV and Epstein-Barr virus appeared linked to several top co-occurrence clusters. In the study, roughly 160 TCR beta chains were listed as associated with cytomegalovirus. The sequencing pipeline was judged likely to have produced a cluster of highly shared sequence variants as a technical artifact. Because counts were too low, roughly 16 rarely observed V segments, including chromosome 9 orphons, were left out of the earlier analysis of 587 of the donors. While some public TCRs were present in many individuals, most TCR sequences turned up only very rarely across donors. CMV serostatus was the only immune exposure information available for the cohort. In vitro tests confirmed that a few of the cytomegalovirus-associated TCR beta chains recognize cytomegalovirus antigens. Compared with the roughly 720-donor mean, donors in an Asian-associated ancestry cluster had fewer N-insertions in productive TCRs, according to a later genetic analysis. A later genetic analysis associated a missense DCLRE1C variant with V-gene and J-gene trimming of TCR beta chains, and an independent cohort replicated the association. A later analysis found that most CMV-associated TCR beta chains appeared HLA-restricted, with HLA associations seemingly driven largely by CMV exposure. Because HLA typing was missing for some donors at each locus, association tests included only the typed subset. The authors suggested that the approach could potentially be generalized to other disease states and immunological phenotypes. Roughly uniform sequencing depth across donors was assumed in presence/absence analyses, although this assumption may not hold. In a later analysis, HLA-associated TCR beta chains were found to be more clonally expanded and to have lower generation probabilities than equally common non-associated chains. In both the original and validation cohorts, the classifier was reported to diagnose cytomegalovirus status with high specificity and sensitivity. Correlated functional status among segregating V segments might be attributable to linkage disequilibrium, but an unknown experimental factor could not be ruled out.

From the cysteine through the phenylalanine, the CDR3 covers 15 amino acids. CDR3 DNA is the only sequence kept; it has 45 bases, read in frame from the first base. V is trimmed back by 6 bases and J by 1 base, and the junction contains 7 bases that no gene match accounts for. The germline V gene yields SGHTA for CDR1 and FQGNSA for CDR2. The cohort consisted of hundreds of healthy bone marrow donors. Cohort members were all nominally healthy when sampled, although unrecorded immune exposures were likely present. The donor tested CMV seronegative and was one of the 352 seronegative cohort members. Every donor gave a peripheral blood sample, and the peripheral blood mononuclear cells from that sample were used for TCR beta sequencing. The Qiagen DNeasy Blood Extraction Kit was used to extract genomic DNA from the blood cell samples. A note on this clone: Its antigen remains unidentified. One base away there is no much larger clone; base qualities are not given.

The library was prepared using the immunoSEQ multiplex PCR assay. For the multiplex PCR, a mixture combining 60 forward primers for TCR Vbeta segments and 13 reverse primers for TCR Jbeta segments was used. A multiplex PCR assay on genomic DNA amplified the CDR3 region of rearranged TCR beta genes. The Illumina HiSeq System was used to sequence the amplified TCR beta libraries as 87-base-pair reads. In the authors' own workflow: A later analysis counted about 80 million unique TCR beta chains across the 650 to 800 repertoires, and 9 million to 14 million of these chains were shared by at least two donors. To remove PCR and sequencing errors, raw reads were error-corrected and collapsed into unique sequences using a nearest-neighbor algorithm that merged closely related sequences. To assign V, D and J gene segments, CDR3 sequences were aligned to IMGT reference sequences. Each retained sequence needed at least a six-nucleotide match to both a V gene segment and a J gene segment. A rearrangement counted as productive if the CDR3 had no stop codons and remained in frame with V and J, and every other rearrangement counted as non-productive. CDR3 was defined by IMGT convention, running from the second conserved V-encoded cysteine to the conserved J-encoded phenylalanine. The earlier analysis of approximately 500 of the donors excluded sequences that lacked an unambiguous match to a single V gene segment. In an earlier analysis of roughly 500 of the donors, V segments were called functional above 56.7% productive rearrangements and were called segregating when the between-donor standard deviation exceeded 5%. A statistical classification framework was developed to diagnose cytomegalovirus status using the catalog of TCR beta chain sequences. A later analysis assigned V and J genes by comparing TCR nucleotide sequences with IMGT/GENE-DB human TR gene sequences. Using the TCRdist pipeline, a later analysis assigned CDR3 sequences along with most-parsimonious VDJ recombination scenarios. A later analysis defined each TCR beta chain by its CDR3 amino acid sequence plus V-gene family, and excluded reads lacking a unique V-gene family. A later analysis removed over 500 highly shared, low-generation-probability nucleotide sequences to deal with suspected cross-contamination and a sequencing artifact. In a later analysis, a clonal expansion index was calculated for each public chain from normalized within-repertoire ranks of inferred template counts. In a later analysis, generation probabilities were computed using a VDJ recombination model fitted to out-of-frame rearrangements, and the results were checked against IGoR. A later analysis scored TCR-TCR, TCR-HLA and TCR-CMV co-occurrence with hypergeometric tests, applying a repertoire-size bias correction to TCR pairs. A later analysis estimated false discovery rates by permuting HLA or CMV assignments 20 times. In a later analysis, co-occurring TCRs were grouped with DBSCAN, and TCRdist sequence similarity was added when clustering was performed within HLA-allele-positive subsets. For co-occurrence clustering, repertoires with fewer than 30,000 or more than 120,000 public chains were excluded, along with several repertoires with anomalous nucleotide sharing. Entries here come from immuneACCESS through TCRdb and include only in-frame sequences with V and J called. Some clones fail to appear in such tables; in the studies checked, an unresolved V gene covers under half of the shortfall, and the cause of the remainder is unknown. V, J and clone size are taken as reported in that table, and D and trimming were inferred from the DNA itself. Recorded for this sample are approximately 170,000 clones; roughly four fifths of them occurred a single time. Around 1.5% of the sample lies in the top ten.

The chain was built from TRBV7-2 and TRBJ2-3; 7 junctional bases match TRBD1. Sequenced material: PBMCs. The receptor was isolated from a man aged 40-55 years in good health and CMV-seronegative. The CDR3 here reads CASSQTGKGTDTQYF. The DNA is as follows: TGTGCCAGCAGTCAGACAGGGAAAGGCACAGATACGCAGTATTTT.